What follows is one TCR beta chain and its context. This sample is drawn from a study of blood T cell repertoires in COVID-19. Clones were sequenced by immunoSEQ multiplex PCR, and TCRdb holds only the in-frame ones, with some missing. In the table there are about 150,000 clones, more than 75% of which are singletons. J was trimmed by 5 bases and V by 6 bases; bases with no gene match: 7. CDR1 and CDR2 from the germline V gene are MGHDK and SYGVNS. This CDR3 has 14 amino acids. The chain combines TRBV25-1 with TRBJ1-2; 9 bases line up with TRBD1. This TCR was sampled from a human donor with acute or convalescent COVID-19. The donor label of this sample is uncertain. Material for sequencing was peripheral blood. CDR3 sequence reads: CASRGTGSVYGYTF. As DNA, the CDR3 is TGTGCCAGCAGAGGGACAGGGAGTGTGTATGGCTACACCTTC.